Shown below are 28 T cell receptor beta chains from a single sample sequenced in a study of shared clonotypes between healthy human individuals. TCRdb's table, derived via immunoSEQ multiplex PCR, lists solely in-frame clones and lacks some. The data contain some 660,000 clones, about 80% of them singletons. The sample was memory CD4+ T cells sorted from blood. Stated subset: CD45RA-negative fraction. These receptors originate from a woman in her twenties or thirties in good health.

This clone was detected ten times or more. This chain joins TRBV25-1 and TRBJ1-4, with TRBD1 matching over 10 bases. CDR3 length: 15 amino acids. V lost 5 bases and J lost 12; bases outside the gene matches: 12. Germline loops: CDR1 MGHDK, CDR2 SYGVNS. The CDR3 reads CASSTYGTGVPELFF. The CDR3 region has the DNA TGTGCCAGCAGTACCTACGGGACAGGGGTTCCCGAACTGTTTTTT.

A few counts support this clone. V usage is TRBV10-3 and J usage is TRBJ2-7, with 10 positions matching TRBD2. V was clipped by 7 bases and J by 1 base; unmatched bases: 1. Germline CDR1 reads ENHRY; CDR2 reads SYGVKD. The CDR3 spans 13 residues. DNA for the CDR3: TGTGCCATCAATAGCGGGGGGTCCTACGAGCAGTACTTC. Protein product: CAINSGGSYEQYF.

CDR3 in DNA: TGTGCCAGCAGCGGACAGGGGGACTATGGCTACACCTTC. This gives the protein CASSGQGDYGYTF. The V gene is TRBV7-6, the J gene TRBJ1-2; the match to TRBD1 covers 10 bases. Per germline, CDR1 SGHVS and CDR2 FNYEAQ. This CDR3 spans 13 amino acids. V lost 5 bases, J lost 3 bases, and 0 bases stayed unmatched.

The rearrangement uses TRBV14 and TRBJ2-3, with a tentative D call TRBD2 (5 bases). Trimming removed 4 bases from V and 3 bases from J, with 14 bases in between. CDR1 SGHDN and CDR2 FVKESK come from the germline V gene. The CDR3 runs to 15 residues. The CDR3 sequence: CASSLQRGLTDTQYF. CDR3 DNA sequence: TGTGCCAGCAGCCTCCAGCGCGGGTTAACAGATACGCAGTATTTT.

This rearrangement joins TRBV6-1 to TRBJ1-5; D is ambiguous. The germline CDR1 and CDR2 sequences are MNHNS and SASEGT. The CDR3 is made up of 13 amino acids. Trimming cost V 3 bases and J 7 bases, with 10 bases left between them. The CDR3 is CASSDERRQPQHF. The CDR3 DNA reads TGTGCCAGCAGTGACGAGAGAAGGCAGCCCCAGCATTTT.

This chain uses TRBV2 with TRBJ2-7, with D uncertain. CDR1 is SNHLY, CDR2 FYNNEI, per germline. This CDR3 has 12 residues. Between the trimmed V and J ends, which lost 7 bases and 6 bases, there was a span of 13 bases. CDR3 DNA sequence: TGTGCCAGCACAGAAAGAGGCGGCGAGCAGTACTTC. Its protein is CASTERGGEQYF. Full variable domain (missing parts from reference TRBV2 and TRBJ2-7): EPEVTQTPSHQVTQMGQEVILRCVPISNHLYFYWYRQILGQKVEFLVSFYNNEISEKSEIFDDQFSVERPDGSNFTLKIRSTKLEDSAMYFCASTERGGEQYFGPGTRLTVT.

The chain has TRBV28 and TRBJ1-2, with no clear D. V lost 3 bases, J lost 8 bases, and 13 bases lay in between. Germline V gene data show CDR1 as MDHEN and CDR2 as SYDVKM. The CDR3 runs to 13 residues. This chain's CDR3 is CASSLKPEVGYTF. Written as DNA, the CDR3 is TGTGCCAGCAGTTTGAAGCCCGAGGTGGGCTACACCTTC.

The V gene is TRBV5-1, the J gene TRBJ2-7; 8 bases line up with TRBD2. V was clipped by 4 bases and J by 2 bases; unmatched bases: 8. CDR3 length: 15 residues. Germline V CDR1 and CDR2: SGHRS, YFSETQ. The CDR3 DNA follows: TGCGCCAGCAGCCACCCCGGGACTAGTCCCTACGAGCAGTACTTC. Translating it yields CASSHPGTSPYEQYF.

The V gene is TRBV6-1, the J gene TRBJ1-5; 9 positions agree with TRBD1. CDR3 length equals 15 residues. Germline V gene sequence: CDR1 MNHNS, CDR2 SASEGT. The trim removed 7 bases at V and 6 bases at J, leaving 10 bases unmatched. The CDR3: CASNKGGTGPQPQHF. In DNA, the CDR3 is TGTGCCAGCAACAAAGGAGGGACAGGGCCTCAGCCCCAGCATTTT.

DNA for the CDR3: TGTGCCAGCAGTTACTCGGACAGGGGCTCCCTTGGCTACACCTTC. This translates into CASSYSDRGSLGYTF. The chain is built from TRBV6-5 and TRBJ1-2; 9 nucleotides line up with TRBD1. Per the germline V gene, CDR1 is MNHEY and CDR2 is SVGAGI. V trimming: 0 bases; J trimming: 7 bases; junction bases outside the gene matches: 6. The CDR3 runs 15 residues.

The CDR3 region has the DNA TGTGCCAGTAGTATCAGGTCAGGGGACAAGAGCAATCAGCCCCAGCATTTT. Its protein product is CASSIRSGDKSNQPQHF. The chain recombines TRBV19 with TRBJ1-5; a possible D gene is TRBD1 (6 bases). Germline values: CDR1 LNHDA, CDR2 SQIVND (reference sequence). V dropped 3 bases and J dropped 1 base, with 16 bases sitting between them. There are 17 residues in the CDR3.

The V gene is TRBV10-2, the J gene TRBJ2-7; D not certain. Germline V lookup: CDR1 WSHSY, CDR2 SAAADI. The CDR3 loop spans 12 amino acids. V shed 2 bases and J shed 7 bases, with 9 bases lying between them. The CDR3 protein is CASSEGRREQYF. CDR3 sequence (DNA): TGCGCCAGCAGTGAGGGCAGAAGGGAGCAGTACTTC.

Written as DNA, the CDR3 is TGCGCCAGCAGCCCCGCGTCACAATATGGCTACACCTTC. This gives the protein CASSPASQYGYTF. V usage is TRBV5-1 and J usage is TRBJ1-2; D gene unclear. The CDR3 contains 13 residues. Germline lookup yields CDR1 SGHRS and CDR2 YFSETQ. The V gene lost 4 bases and the J gene lost 5 bases, with 12 bases spanning the gap.

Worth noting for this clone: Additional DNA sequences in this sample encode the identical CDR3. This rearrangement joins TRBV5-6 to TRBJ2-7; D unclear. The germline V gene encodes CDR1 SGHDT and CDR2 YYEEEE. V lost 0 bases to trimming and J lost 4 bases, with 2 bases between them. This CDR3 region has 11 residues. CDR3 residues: CASSLVYEQYF. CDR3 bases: TGTGCCAGCAGCTTGGTTTACGAGCAGTACTTC.

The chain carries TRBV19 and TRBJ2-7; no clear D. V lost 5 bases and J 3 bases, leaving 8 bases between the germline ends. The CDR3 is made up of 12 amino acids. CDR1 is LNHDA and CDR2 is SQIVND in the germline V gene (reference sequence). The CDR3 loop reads CASSDWDYEQYF. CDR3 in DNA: TGTGCCAGTAGTGACTGGGACTACGAGCAGTACTTC.

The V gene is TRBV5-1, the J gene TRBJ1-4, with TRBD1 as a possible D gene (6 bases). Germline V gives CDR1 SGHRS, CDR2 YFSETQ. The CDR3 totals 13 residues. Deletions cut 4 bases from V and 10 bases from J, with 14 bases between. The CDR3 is CASSEQGFGKLFF. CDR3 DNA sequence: TGCGCCAGCAGCGAACAGGGCTTCGGAAAACTGTTTTTT.

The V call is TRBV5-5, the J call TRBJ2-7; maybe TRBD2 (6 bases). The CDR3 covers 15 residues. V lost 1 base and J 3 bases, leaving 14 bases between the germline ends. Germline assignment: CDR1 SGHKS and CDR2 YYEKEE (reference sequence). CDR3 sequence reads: CASSLWGSGNYEQYF. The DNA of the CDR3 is TGTGCCAGCAGCTTGTGGGGTAGCGGCAACTACGAGCAGTACTTC.

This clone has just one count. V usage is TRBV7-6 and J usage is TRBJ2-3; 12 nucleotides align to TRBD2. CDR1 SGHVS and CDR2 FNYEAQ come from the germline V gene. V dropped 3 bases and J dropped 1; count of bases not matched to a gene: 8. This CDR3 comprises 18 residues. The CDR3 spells CASSFRASGRGGTDTQYF. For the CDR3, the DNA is TGTGCCAGCAGCTTTAGAGCTAGCGGGAGGGGGGGCACAGATACGCAGTATTTT. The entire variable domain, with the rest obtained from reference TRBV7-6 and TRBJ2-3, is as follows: GAGVSQSPRYKVTKRGQDVALRCDPISGHVSLYWYRQALGQGPEFLTYFNYEAQQDKSGLPNDRFSAERPEGSISTLTIQRTEQRDSAMYRCASSFRASGRGGTDTQYFGPGTRLTVL.

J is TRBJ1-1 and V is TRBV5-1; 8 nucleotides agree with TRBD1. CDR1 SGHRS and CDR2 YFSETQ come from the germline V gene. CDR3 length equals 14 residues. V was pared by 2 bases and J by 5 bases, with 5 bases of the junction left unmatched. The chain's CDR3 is CASSFQGAQTEAFF. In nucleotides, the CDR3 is TGCGCCAGCAGCTTTCAGGGGGCTCAAACTGAAGCTTTCTTT.

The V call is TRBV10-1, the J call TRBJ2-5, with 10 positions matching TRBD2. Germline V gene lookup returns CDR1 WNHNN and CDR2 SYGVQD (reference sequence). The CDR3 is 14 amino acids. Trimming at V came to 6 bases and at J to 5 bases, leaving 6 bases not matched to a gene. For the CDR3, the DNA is TGCGCCAGCAGCCTAGCGGGAGAGGTGGAGACCCAGTACTTC. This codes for CASSLAGEVETQYF.

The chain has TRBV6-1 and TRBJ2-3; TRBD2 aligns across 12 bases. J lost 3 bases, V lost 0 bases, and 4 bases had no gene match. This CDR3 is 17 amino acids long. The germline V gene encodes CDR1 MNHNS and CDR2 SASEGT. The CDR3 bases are TGTGCCAGCAGTGAAGCGGTCACTAGCGGGAGGACAGATACGCAGTATTTT. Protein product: CASSEAVTSGRTDTQYF.

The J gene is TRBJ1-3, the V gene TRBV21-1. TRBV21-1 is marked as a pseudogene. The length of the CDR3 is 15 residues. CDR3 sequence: CASSRDGTSGNTIYF. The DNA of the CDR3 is TGTGCCAGCAGCAGGGACGGGACCTCTGGAAACACCATATATTTT.

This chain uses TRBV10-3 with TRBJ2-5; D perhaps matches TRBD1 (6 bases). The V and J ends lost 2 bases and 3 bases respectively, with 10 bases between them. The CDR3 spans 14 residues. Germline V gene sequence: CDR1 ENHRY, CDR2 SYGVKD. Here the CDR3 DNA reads TGTGCCATCAGTGAGACAGGGCGGGAAGAGACCCAGTACTTC. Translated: CAISETGREETQYF.

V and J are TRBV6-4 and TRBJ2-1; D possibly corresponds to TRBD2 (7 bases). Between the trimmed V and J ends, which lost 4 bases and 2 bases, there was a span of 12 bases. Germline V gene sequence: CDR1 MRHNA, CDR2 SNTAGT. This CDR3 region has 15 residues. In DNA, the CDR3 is TGTGCCAGCAGTGCAAGCGGGGACACCTACAATGAGCAGTTCTTC. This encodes CASSASGDTYNEQFF.

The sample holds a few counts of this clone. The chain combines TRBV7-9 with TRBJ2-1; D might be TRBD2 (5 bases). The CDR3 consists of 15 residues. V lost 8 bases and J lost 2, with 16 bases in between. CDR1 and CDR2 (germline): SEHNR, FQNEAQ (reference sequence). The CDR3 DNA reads TGTGCCAGCCGCACTAGGGCTACTGCCTACAATGAGCAGTTCTTC. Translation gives CASRTRATAYNEQFF. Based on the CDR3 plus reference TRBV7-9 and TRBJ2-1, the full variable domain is DTGVSQNPRHKITKRGQNVTFRCDPISEHNRLYWYRQTLGQGPEFLTYFQNEAQLEKSRLLSDRFSAERPKGSFSTLEIQRTEQGDSAMYLCASRTRATAYNEQFFGPGTRLTVL.

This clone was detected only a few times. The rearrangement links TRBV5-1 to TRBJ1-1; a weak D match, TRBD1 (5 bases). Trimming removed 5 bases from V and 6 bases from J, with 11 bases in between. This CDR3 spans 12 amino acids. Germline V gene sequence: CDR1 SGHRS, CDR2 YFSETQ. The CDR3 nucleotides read TGCGCCAGCAGGGTCGGGACTTCTGAAGCTTTCTTT. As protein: CASRVGTSEAFF.

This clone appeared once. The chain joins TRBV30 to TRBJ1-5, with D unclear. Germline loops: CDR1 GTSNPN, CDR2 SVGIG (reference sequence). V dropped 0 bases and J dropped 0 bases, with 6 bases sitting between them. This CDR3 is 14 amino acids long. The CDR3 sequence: CAWSVVGSNQPQHF. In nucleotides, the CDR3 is TGTGCCTGGAGTGTGGTTGGTAGCAATCAGCCCCAGCATTTT. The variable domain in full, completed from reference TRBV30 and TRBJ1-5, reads SQTIHQWPATLVQPVGSPLSLECTVEGTSNPNLYWYRQAAGRGLQLLFYSVGIGQISSEVPQNLSASRPQDRQFILSSKKLLLSDSGFYLCAWSVVGSNQPQHFGDGTRLSIL.

The DNA of the CDR3 is TGTGCCAGCAGTTCCTCCTTAGGGGGTAACTATGGCTACACCTTC. Translating it yields CASSSSLGGNYGYTF. The chain couples TRBV27 to TRBJ1-2, with D tentatively TRBD1 (6 bases). The germline V and J ends were trimmed by 4 bases and 1 base, with 13 bases remaining between them. Looked up from germline, CDR1 is MNHEY and CDR2 is SMNVEV (reference sequence). The length of the CDR3 is 15 residues.